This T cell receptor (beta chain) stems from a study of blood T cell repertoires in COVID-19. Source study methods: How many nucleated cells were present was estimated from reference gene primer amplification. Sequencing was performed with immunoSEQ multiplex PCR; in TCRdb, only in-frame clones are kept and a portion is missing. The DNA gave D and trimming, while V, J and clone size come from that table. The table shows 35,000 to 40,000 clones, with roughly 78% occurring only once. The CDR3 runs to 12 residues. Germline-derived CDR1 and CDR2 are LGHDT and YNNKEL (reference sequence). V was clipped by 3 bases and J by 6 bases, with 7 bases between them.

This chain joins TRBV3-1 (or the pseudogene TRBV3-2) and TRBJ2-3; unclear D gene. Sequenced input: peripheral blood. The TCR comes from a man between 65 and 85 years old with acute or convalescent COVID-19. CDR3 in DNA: TGTGCCAGCAGCCATGGGCCTGATACGCAGTATTTT. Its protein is CASSHGPDTQYF.